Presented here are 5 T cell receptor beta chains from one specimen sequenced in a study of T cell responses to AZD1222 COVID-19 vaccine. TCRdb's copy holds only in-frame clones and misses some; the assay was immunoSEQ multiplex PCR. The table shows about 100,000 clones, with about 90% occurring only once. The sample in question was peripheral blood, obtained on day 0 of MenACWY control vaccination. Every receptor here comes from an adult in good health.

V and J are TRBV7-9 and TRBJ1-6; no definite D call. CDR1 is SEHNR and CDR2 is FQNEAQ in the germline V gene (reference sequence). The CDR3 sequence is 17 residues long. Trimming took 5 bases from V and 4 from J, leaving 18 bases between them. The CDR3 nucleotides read TGTGCCAGCAGCCCGCGAGGCGGCCGTGGGTATAATTCACCCCTCCACTTT. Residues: CASSPRGGRGYNSPLHF.

This chain's CDR3 is CASSYARGTGNTIYF. As DNA, the CDR3 is TGTGCCAGCAGTTACGCCCGGGGAACAGGAAACACCATATATTTT. This chain connects TRBV6-2 or TRBV6-3 to TRBJ1-3, with D unresolved. Germline V lookup: CDR1 MNHEY, CDR2 SVGEGT. The CDR3 spans 15 residues. V lost 2 bases, J lost 4 bases, and 12 bases lay in between.

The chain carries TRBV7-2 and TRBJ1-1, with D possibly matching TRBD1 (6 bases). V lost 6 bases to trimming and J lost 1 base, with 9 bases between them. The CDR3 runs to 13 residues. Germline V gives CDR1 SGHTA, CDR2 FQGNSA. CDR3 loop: CASRTQGNTEAFF. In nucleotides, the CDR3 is TGTGCCAGCAGGACACAGGGGAACACTGAAGCTTTCTTT.

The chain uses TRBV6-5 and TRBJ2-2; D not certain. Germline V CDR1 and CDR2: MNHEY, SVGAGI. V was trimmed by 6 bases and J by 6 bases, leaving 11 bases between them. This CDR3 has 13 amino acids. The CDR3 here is CASRAGVSGELFF. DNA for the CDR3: TGTGCCAGCAGAGCCGGCGTTTCCGGGGAGCTGTTTTTT.

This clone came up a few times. This CDR3 is CASTVGQGVAEAFF. CDR3 nucleotides: TGTGCCAGCACCGTGGGACAGGGGGTGGCTGAAGCTTTCTTT. The chain uses TRBV28 and TRBJ1-1; 11 bases line up with TRBD1. V dropped 7 bases and J dropped 6; count of bases not matched to a gene: 7. The length of the CDR3 is 14 residues. Per the germline V gene, CDR1 is MDHEN and CDR2 is SYDVKM.